This T cell receptor (beta chain) emerged from a study of beta chain features in type 1 diabetes. General study points: Cells carrying high TCR expression could end up over-represented when cDNA is sequenced. Shorter TCRB CDR3s, moderately but significantly so, marked every one of the four CD4+ subsets in Type 1 diabetes patients.

This clone appeared a few times. What it recognizes is unknown. Per the germline V gene, CDR1 is MNHEY and CDR2 is SMNVEV (reference sequence). V was clipped by 8 bases and J by 8 bases, with 18 bases between them. The CDR3 is 13 residues long. Sequencing targeted expressed TCRB transcripts, as all isolated RNA had been reverse transcribed. Sequencing used immunoSEQ multiplex PCR; TCRdb keeps in-frame clones, though not all of them. The sample records around 310,000 clones, roughly 14% being singletons. Sequenced material: naive CD4+ T cells from blood. The chain couples TRBV27 to TRBJ1-2, with a tentative D call TRBD1 (6 bases). The receptor comes from a woman in her late teens or twenties with type 1 diabetes. CDR3 protein: CASRDYRASGYTF. The CDR3 DNA reads TGTGCCAGCCGGGATTACAGGGCCAGCGGCTACACCTTC.